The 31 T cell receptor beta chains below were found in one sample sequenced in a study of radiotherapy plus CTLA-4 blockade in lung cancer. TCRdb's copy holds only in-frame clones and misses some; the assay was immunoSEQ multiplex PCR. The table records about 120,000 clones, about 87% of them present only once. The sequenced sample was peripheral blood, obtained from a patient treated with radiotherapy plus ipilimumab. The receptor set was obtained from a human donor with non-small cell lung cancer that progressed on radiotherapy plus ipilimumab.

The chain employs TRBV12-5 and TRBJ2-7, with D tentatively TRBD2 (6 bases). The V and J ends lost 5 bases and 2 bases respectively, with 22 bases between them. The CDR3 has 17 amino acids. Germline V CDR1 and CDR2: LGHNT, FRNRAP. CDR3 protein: CASGSYPSGTGTYEQYF. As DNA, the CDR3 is TGTGCTAGTGGTAGCTATCCTTCCGGGACTGGTACCTACGAGCAGTACTTC.

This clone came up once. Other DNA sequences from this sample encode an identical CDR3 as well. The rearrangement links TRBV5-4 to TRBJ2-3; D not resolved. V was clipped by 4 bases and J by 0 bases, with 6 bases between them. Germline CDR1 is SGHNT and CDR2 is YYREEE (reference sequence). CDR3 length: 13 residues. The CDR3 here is CASSLTSTDTQYF. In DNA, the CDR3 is TGTGCCAGCAGCCTGACAAGCACAGATACGCAGTATTTT.

Here the CDR3 DNA reads TGCGCCAGCAGTCTAGTGGGAGGTGCGAGCACCGGGGAGCTGTTTTTT. Translated, it gives CASSLVGGASTGELFF. The chain is built from TRBV10-2 and TRBJ2-2; D may be TRBD2 (6 bases). The CDR3 has 16 amino acids. CDR1 is WSHSY, CDR2 SAAADI, per germline. Trimming removed 5 bases at V and 4 bases at J, with 17 bases between.

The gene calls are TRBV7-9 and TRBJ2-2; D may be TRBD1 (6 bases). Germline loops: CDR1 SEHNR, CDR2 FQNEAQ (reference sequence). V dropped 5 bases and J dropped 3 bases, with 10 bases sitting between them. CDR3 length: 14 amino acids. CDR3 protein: CASSRNRDTGELFF. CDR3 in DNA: TGTGCCAGCAGCCGGAACAGGGACACCGGGGAGCTGTTTTTT. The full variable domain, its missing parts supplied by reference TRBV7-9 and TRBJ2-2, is DTGVSQNPRHKITKRGQNVTFRCDPISEHNRLYWYRQTLGQGPEFLTYFQNEAQLEKSRLLSDRFSAERPKGSFSTLEIQRTEQGDSAMYLCASSRNRDTGELFFGEGSRLTVL.

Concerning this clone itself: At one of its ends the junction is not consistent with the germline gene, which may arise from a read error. The CDR3 nucleotides are TGCGCCGGCAGCTCGGGACTAGACGCAGATACGCAGTATTTT. Its translation: CAGSSGLDADTQYF. The V gene is TRBV5-1, the J gene TRBJ2-3, with 8 bases identical to TRBD2. The V gene's germline CDR1 is SGHRS and CDR2 YFSETQ. The CDR3 has 14 residues.

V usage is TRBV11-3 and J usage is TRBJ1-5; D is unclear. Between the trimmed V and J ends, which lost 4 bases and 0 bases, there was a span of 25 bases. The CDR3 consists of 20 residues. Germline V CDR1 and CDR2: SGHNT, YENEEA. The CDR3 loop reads CASSSPPFVPALYSNQPQHF. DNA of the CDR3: TGTGCCAGCAGCTCCCCCCCGTTCGTTCCAGCCCTGTATAGCAATCAGCCCCAGCATTTT.

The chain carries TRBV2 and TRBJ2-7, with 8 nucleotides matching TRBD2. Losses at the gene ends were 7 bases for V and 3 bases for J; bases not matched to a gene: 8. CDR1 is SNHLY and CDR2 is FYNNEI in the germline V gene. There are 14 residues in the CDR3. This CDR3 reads CASNPGGANYEQYF. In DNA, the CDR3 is TGTGCCAGCAACCCCGGGGGGGCCAACTACGAGCAGTACTTC.

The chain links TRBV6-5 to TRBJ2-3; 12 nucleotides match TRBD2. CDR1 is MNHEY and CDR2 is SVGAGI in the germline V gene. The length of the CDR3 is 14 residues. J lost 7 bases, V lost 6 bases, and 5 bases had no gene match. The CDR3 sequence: CASSYGLAGNTQYF. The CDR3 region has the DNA TGTGCCAGCAGCTACGGACTAGCGGGGAATACGCAGTATTTT.

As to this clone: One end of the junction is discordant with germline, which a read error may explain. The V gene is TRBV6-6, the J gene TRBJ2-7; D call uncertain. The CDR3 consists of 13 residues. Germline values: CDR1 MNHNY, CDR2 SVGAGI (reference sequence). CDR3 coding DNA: TGTGCCAGCACTTACAGCGATAACTACGAGCAGTACTTC. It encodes CASTYSDNYEQYF.

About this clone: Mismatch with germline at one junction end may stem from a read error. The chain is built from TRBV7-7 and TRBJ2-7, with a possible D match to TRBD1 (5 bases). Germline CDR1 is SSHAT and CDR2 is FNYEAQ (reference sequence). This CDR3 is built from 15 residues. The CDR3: CASSPYSQGFEEQYF. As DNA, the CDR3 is TGTGCTAGCAGCCCTTATTCCCAGGGTTTTGAAGAGCAGTACTTC.

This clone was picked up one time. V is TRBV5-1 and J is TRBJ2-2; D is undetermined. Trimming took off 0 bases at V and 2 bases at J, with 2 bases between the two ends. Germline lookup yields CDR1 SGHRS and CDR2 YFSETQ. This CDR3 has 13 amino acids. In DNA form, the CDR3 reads TGCGCCAGCAGCTTGGTTAACACCGGGGAGCTGTTTTTT. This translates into CASSLVNTGELFF. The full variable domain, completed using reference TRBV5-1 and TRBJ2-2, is KAGVTQTPRYLIKTRGQQVTLSCSPISGHRSVSWYQQTPGQGLQFLFEYFSETQRNKGNFPGRFSGRQFSNSRSEMNVSTLELGDSALYLCASSLVNTGELFFGEGSRLTVL.

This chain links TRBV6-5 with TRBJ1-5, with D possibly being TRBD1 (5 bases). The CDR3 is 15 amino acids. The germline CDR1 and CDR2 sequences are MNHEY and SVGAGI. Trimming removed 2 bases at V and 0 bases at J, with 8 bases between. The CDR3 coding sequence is TGTGCCAGCAGTTACACAGGAGCTAGCAATCAGCCCCAGCATTTT. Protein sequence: CASSYTGASNQPQHF.

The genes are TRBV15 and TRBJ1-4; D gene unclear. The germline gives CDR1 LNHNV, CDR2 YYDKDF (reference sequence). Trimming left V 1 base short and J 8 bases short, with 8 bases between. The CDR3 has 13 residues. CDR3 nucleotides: TGTGCCACCAGCAGAGTTTTCAGAGAAAAACTGTTTTTT. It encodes CATSRVFREKLFF.

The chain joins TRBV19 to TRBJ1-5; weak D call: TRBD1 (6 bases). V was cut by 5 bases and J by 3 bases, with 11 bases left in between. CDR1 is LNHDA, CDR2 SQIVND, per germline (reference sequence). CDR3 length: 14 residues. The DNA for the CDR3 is TGTGCCAGTAGTCCCCGACAGGCCAATCAGCCCCAGCATTTT. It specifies CASSPRQANQPQHF.

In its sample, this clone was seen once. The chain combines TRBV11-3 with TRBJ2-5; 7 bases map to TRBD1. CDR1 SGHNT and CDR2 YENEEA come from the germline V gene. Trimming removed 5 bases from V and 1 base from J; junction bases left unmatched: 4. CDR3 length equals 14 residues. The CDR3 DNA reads TGTGCCAGCAGCCGCCGGGACAGCCAAGAGACCCAGTACTTC. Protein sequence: CASSRRDSQETQYF. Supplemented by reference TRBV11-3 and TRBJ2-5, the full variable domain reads EAGVVQSPRYKIIEKKQPVAFWCNPISGHNTLYWYLQNLGQGPELLIRYENEEAVDDSQLPKDRFSAERLKGVDSTLKIQPAELGDSAVYLCASSRRDSQETQYFGPGTRLLVL.

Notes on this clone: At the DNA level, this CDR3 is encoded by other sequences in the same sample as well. The chain's CDR3 is CASSSGLAGITDTQYF. The CDR3 bases are TGCGCCAGCAGCTCGGGACTAGCGGGGATCACAGATACGCAGTATTTT. The rearrangement joins TRBV5-1 to TRBJ2-3; 13 positions agree with TRBD2. Looked up from germline, CDR1 is SGHRS and CDR2 is YFSETQ. The CDR3 has 16 amino acids. Trimming took 3 bases from V and 2 from J; bases not matched to a gene: 3.

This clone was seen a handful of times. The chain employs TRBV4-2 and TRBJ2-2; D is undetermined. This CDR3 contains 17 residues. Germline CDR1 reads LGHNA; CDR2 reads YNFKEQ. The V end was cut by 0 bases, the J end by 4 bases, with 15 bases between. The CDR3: CASSQDPAGPFTGELFF. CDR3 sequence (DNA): TGTGCCAGCAGCCAAGATCCGGCCGGGCCCTTCACCGGGGAGCTGTTTTTT.

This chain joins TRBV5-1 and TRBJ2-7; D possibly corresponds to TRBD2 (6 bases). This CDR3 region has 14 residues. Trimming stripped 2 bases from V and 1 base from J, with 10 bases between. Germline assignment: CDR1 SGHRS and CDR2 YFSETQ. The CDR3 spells CASSFSAGSYEQYF. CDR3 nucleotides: TGCGCCAGCAGCTTTTCGGCGGGGTCCTACGAGCAGTACTTC.

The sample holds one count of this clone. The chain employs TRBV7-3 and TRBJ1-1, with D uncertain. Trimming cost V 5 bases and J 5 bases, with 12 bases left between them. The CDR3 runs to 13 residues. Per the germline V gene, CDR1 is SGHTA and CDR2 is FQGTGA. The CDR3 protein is CASSEMAETEAFF. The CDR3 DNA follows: TGTGCCAGCAGCGAAATGGCAGAAACTGAAGCTTTCTTT. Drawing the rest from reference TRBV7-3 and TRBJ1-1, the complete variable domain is GAGVSQTPSNKVTEKGKYVELRCDPISGHTALYWYRQSLGQGPEFLIYFQGTGAADDSGLPNDRFFAVRPEGSVSTLKIQRTERGDSAVYLCASSEMAETEAFFGQGTRLTVV.

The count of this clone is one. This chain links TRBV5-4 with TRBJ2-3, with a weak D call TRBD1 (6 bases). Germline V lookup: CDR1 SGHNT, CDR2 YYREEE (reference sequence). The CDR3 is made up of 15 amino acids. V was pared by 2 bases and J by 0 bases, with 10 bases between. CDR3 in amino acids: CASSLGQLSTDTQYF. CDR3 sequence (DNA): TGTGCCAGCAGCTTAGGACAGTTAAGCACAGATACGCAGTATTTT.

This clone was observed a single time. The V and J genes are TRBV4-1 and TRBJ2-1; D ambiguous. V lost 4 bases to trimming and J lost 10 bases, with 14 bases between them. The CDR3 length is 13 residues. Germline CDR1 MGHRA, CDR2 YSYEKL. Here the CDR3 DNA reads TGCGCCAGCAGCCCACAAGGGTCTCAGGAGCAGTTCTTC. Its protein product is CASSPQGSQEQFF.

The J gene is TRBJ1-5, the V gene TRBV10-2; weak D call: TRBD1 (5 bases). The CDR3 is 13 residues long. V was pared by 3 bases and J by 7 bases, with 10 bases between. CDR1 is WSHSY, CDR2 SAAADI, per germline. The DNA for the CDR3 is TGCGCCAGCAGTGAAGCTGGGGGGCAGCCCCAGCATTTT. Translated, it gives CASSEAGGQPQHF.

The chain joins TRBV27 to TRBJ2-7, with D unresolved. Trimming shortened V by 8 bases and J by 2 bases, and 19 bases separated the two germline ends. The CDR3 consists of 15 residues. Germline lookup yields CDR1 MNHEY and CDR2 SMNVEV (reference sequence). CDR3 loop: CASSVRAIPTYEQYF. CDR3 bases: TGTGCCAGCTCCGTACGGGCGATCCCCACCTACGAGCAGTACTTC.

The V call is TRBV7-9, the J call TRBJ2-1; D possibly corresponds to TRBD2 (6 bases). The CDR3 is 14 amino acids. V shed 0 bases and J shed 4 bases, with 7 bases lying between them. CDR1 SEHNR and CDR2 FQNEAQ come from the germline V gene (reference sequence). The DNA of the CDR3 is TGTGCCAGCAGCTTAGCTAGCGGATACAATGAGCAGTTCTTC. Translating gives CASSLASGYNEQFF.

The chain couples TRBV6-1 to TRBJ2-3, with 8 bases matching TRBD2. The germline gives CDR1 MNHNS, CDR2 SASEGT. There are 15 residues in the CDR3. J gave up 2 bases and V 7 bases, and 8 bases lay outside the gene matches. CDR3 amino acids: CASTWTSPDTDTQYF. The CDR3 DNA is TGTGCCAGCACGTGGACTAGCCCTGACACAGATACGCAGTATTTT.

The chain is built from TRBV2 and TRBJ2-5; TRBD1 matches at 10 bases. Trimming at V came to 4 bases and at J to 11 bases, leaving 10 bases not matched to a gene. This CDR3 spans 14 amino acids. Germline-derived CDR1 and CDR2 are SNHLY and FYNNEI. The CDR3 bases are TGTGCCAGCAGTGTAGACAGGGGGCAGGGAGAGCAGTACTTC. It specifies CASSVDRGQGEQYF.

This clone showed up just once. DNA for the CDR3: TGTGCCAGCAGCGCGACTAGCGGGAAGAGTACAATGAGGCAGTTCTTC. Encoded protein: CASSATSGKSTMRQFF. The chain couples TRBV7-9 to TRBJ2-1, with 11 bases matching TRBD2. V trimming: 5 bases; J trimming: 12 bases; junction bases outside the gene matches: 15. Looked up from germline, CDR1 is SEHNR and CDR2 is FQNEAQ (reference sequence). This CDR3 comprises 16 residues.

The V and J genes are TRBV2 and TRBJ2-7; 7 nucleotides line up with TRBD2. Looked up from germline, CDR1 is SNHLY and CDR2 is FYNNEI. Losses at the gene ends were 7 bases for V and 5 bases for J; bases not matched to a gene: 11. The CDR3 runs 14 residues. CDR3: CASTLLAKLDEQYF. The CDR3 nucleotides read TGTGCCAGCACCCTACTAGCGAAGTTGGACGAGCAGTACTTC.

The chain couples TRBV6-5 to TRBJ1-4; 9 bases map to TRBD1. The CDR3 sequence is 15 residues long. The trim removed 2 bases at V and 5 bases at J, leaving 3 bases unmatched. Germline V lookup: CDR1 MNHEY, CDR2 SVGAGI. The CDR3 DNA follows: TGTGCCAGCAGTTACGGAGGGACAGGGAATGAAAAACTGTTTTTT. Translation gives CASSYGGTGNEKLFF.

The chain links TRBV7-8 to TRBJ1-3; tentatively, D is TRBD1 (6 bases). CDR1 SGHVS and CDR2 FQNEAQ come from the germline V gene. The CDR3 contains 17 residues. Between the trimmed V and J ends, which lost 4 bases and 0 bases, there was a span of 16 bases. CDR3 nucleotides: TGTGCCAGCAGCTCCCAGGGGATAGTGGCCTCTGGAAACACCATATATTTT. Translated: CASSSQGIVASGNTIYF.

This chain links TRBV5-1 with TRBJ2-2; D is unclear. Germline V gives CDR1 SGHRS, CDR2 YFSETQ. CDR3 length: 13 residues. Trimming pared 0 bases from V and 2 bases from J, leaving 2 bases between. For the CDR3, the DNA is TGCGCCAGCAGCTTGGCCAACACCGGGGAGCTGTTTTTT. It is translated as CASSLANTGELFF. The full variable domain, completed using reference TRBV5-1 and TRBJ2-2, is KAGVTQTPRYLIKTRGQQVTLSCSPISGHRSVSWYQQTPGQGLQFLFEYFSETQRNKGNFPGRFSGRQFSNSRSEMNVSTLELGDSALYLCASSLANTGELFFGEGSRLTVL.